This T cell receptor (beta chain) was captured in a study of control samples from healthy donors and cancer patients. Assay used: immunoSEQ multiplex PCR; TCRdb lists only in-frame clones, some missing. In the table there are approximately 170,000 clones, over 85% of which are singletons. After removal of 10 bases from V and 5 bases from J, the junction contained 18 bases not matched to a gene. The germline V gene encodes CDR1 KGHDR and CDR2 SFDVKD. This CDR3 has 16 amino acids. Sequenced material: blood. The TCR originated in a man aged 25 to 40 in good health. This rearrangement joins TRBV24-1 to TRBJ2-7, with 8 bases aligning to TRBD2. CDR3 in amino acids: CATPLTPGAGGDEQYF. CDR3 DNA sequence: TGTGCCACTCCCCTGACCCCCGGGGCCGGGGGGGACGAGCAGTACTTC.